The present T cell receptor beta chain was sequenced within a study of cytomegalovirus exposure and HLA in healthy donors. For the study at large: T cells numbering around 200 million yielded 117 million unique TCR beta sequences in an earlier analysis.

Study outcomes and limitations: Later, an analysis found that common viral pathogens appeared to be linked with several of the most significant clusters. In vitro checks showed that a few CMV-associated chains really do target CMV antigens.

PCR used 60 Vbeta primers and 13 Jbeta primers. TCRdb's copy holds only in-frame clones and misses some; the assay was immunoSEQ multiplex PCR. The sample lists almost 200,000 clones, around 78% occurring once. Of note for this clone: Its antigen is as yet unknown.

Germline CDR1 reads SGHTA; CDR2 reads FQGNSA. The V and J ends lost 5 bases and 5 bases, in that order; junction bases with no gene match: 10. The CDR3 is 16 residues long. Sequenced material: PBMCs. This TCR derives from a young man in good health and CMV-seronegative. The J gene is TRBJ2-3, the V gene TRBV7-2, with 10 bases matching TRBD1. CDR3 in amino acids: CASSHLLRDRGDTQYF. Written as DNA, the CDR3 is TGTGCCAGCAGCCACCTACTCCGGGACAGGGGAGATACGCAGTATTTT.